The 3 T cell receptor beta chains in this list originate from one sample, sequenced in a study of shared T cell receptors in the human thymus. Sequenced by immunoSEQ multiplex PCR; TCRdb stores in-frame clones only, minus some. This repertoire shows 630,000 or so clones, around 87% found once; its top ten account for 0.0094%. This same sample was also taken into another study, of human thymus T cells.

Sequenced input: thymocytes. These receptors were obtained from a boy in the first two years of life with a congenital heart defect.

The rearrangement links TRBV19 to TRBJ2-7, with TRBD2 matching 7 bases. CDR1 is LNHDA and CDR2 is SQIVND in the germline V gene (reference sequence). With 6 bases clipped from V and 11 bases from J, the junction kept 10 bases outside the gene matches. This CDR3 has 12 amino acids. Here the CDR3 DNA reads TGTGCCAGTAGGGGCGCCGGGACTAAGGAGTACTTC. Amino acid sequence: CASRGAGTKEYF.

The rearrangement uses TRBV28 and TRBJ2-7; 13 bases map to TRBD2. Trimming cost V 5 bases and J 0 bases; bases outside gene matches: 7. The CDR3 loop spans 17 amino acids. Germline V gene sequence: CDR1 MDHEN, CDR2 SYDVKM. In nucleotides, the CDR3 is TGTGCCAGCAGTCTGGGACTAGCGGGACGGAGCTCCTACGAGCAGTACTTC. Its protein is CASSLGLAGRSSYEQYF.

As for this clone: Other DNA sequences in the same sample also yield this CDR3. The rearrangement uses TRBV6-4 and TRBJ1-6; the D gene is possibly TRBD1 (5 bases). The CDR3 sequence is 18 residues long. Trimming cost V 0 bases and J 0 bases, with 12 bases left between them. CDR1 MRHNA and CDR2 SNTAGT come from the germline V gene. The CDR3 spells CASSDSDTAGSYNSPLHF. CDR3 nucleotide sequence: TGTGCCAGCAGTGACTCGGACACCGCCGGCTCCTATAATTCACCCCTCCACTTT.